The source of this T cell receptor beta chain is a study of OX40 agonist ivuxolimab in advanced cancers. Looking at the study overall: The drug used for patients, ivuxolimab, was an agonistic anti-OX40 (CD134) antibody. Males comprised 82.7% of the group, whose mean age was about 62 years (range 23 to 79).

Exclusion applied to patients with autoimmune disease history or systemic immunosuppression. Generated by immunoSEQ multiplex PCR, the TCRdb table keeps only in-frame clones and is missing some. The table lists about 71,000 clones, 84% of them singletons. CDR3 length: 16 amino acids. The V gene's germline CDR1 is MDHEN and CDR2 SYDVKM. V was pared by 5 bases and J by 4 bases, with 13 bases of the junction left unmatched. Sample: CD4+ or CD8+ T cells sorted from blood, taken in a trial of the OX40 agonist ivuxolimab. The TCR comes from an adult with an advanced solid tumor such as melanoma, head and neck, liver or kidney cancer. The chain uses TRBV28 and TRBJ1-2, with TRBD1 matching 7 bases. This chain's CDR3 is CASSPQRQGFSYGYTF. The CDR3 region has the DNA TGTGCCAGCAGTCCCCAACGACAGGGCTTTAGCTATGGCTACACCTTC.